The rows below give T cell receptor beta chains drawn from one sample of a study of long-term antiretroviral therapy in people with HIV. Profiling relied on immunoSEQ multiplex PCR, and the TCRdb table lists in-frame clones only, not all of them. The table includes roughly 24,000 clones, more than 70% detected once. The sequencing here drew on unsorted PBMCs, taken around 5 years after starting antiretroviral therapy. The origin of the receptors is a man aged 40-49 years with HIV. The CDR3 runs from the conserved cysteine through the conserved F or W. D genes are given only for firm matches. Rows may omit the clone size; those that give it use once, few, many or a size class.

j_gene | v_gene | abundance | d_gene | len | CDR3aa | CDR3nt
TRBJ1-2 | TRBV29-1 | . | TRBD1 | 13 | CSGGQGARGSYTF | TGCAGCGGGGGACAGGGGGCGCGTGGTAGCTACACCTTC
TRBJ1-2 | TRBV6-5 | . | . | 14 | CASSNAGTPYGYTF | TGTGCCAGCAGCAACGCCGGGACACCCTATGGCTACACCTTC
TRBJ2-5 | TRBV5-1 | . | TRBD2 | 15 | CASSTTLAGGETQYF | TGCGCCAGCAGCACGACTTTAGCGGGGGGAGAGACCCAGTACTTC
TRBJ2-1 | TRBV7-8 | . | . | 15 | CASSLVGSSYNEQFF | TGTGCCAGCAGCTTAGTGGGGAGCTCCTACAATGAGCAGTTCTTC
TRBJ2-7 | TRBV7-9 | few | . | 14 | CASEEIRSFYEQYF | TGTGCCAGCGAAGAGATACGGTCCTTCTACGAGCAGTACTTC
TRBJ1-1 | TRBV27 | . | TRBD1 | 14 | CASSLGGWSTEAFF | TGTGCCAGCAGTCTAGGGGGCTGGAGCACTGAAGCTTTCTTT
TRBJ1-1 | TRBV18 | . | TRBD1 | 13 | CASSPDRADEAFF | TGTGCCAGCTCCCCGGACAGGGCAGATGAAGCTTTCTTT
TRBJ2-3 | TRBV27 | . | . | 11 | CASSLGNTQYF | TGTGCCAGCAGTTTAGGGAATACGCAGTATTTT
TRBJ1-2 | TRBV7-9 | . | . | 15 | CASSPGGGDPYGYTF | TGTGCCAGCAGCCCCGGGGGTGGTGATCCCTATGGCTACACCTTC
TRBJ1-2 | TRBV25-1 | . | . | 15 | CASSGIGGPDYGYTF | TGTGCCAGCAGTGGGATAGGGGGGCCCGACTATGGCTACACCTTC
TRBJ2-2 | TRBV5-1 | . | . | 15 | CASSQGLRVTGELFF | TGCGCCAGCAGCCAAGGACTACGTGTCACCGGGGAGCTGTTTTTT
TRBJ1-2 | TRBV19 | . | . | 13 | CASSMQGNYGYTF | TGTGCCAGTAGTATGCAGGGGAACTATGGCTACACCTTC
TRBJ2-7 | TRBV9 | . | . | 15 | CASSVEAGSDYEQYF | TGTGCCAGCAGCGTAGAGGCAGGGTCAGACTACGAGCAGTACTTC
TRBJ1-1 | TRBV7-9 | few | . | 13 | CASSAAGGAEAFF | TGTGCCAGCAGCGCAGCTGGGGGGGCTGAAGCTTTCTTT
TRBJ1-2 | TRBV29-1 | few | . | 13 | CSVLPWGALGYTF | TGCAGCGTCCTGCCTTGGGGGGCGCTTGGCTACACCTTC
TRBJ2-3 | TRBV10-1 | . | TRBD2 | 14 | CASSRSGSLDTQYF | TGCGCCAGCTCACGGAGCGGGAGCTTAGATACGCAGTATTTT
TRBJ1-3 | TRBV9 | . | . | 16 | CASSVAGRDSGNTIYF | TGTGCCAGCAGCGTAGCGGGCCGTGACTCTGGAAACACCATATATTTT
TRBJ1-3 | TRBV4-3 | medium-sized | . | 14 | CASSPGQTGNTIYF | TGCGCCAGCAGCCCCGGACAGACTGGAAACACCATATATTTT
TRBJ1-6 | TRBV6-1 | . | . | 14 | CAIHTDSFDSPLHF | TGTGCCATCCACACCGACAGCTTTGATTCACCCCTCCACTTT
TRBJ2-5 | TRBV5-4 | medium-sized | . | 13 | CASSPVGDETQYF | TGTGCCAGCAGCCCCGTAGGGGACGAGACCCAGTACTTC
TRBJ1-6 | TRBV13 | . | TRBD1 | 14 | CASSLDRGNSPLHF | TGTGCCAGCAGCTTGGACAGGGGTAATTCACCCCTCCACTTT
TRBJ2-5 | TRBV5-4 | . | TRBD2 | 15 | CASSPPGREGETQYF | TGTGCCAGCAGTCCCCCGGGGAGGGAGGGGGAGACCCAGTACTTC
TRBJ2-1 | TRBV5-4 | . | TRBD1 | 19 | CASSLQPFDRALYFDEQFF | TGTGCCAGCAGCTTGCAGCCCTTCGACAGGGCACTATATTTCGATGAGCAGTTCTTC
TRBJ2-4 | TRBV18 | . | . | 11 | CASSPGDIQYF | TGTGCCAGCTCACCAGGGGACATTCAGTACTTC
TRBJ1-1 | TRBV7-9 | . | TRBD1 | 14 | CASSTQTGISEAFF | TGTGCCAGCAGCACTCAGACAGGGATCTCTGAAGCTTTCTTT
TRBJ2-5 | TRBV11-1 | . | . | 16 | CASSPGVGGLGETQYF | TGTGCCAGCAGCCCGGGGGTAGGGGGCCTGGGAGAGACCCAGTACTTC
TRBJ1-4 | TRBV19 | . | . | 14 | CASSIWGLGEKLFF | TGTGCCAGTAGTATCTGGGGACTGGGTGAAAAACTGTTTTTT
TRBJ2-7 | TRBV12-5 | . | TRBD1 | 16 | CASGWRQGLARHEQYF | TGTGCTAGTGGTTGGCGACAGGGGCTGGCGAGGCACGAGCAGTACTTC
TRBJ2-1 | TRBV11-2 | . | . | 12 | CASSSFSNEQFF | TGTGCCAGCAGCTCATTCAGCAATGAGCAGTTCTTC
TRBJ2-7 | TRBV7-3 | . | . | 14 | CASSPGGGIYEQYF | TGTGCCAGCAGCCCTGGTGGAGGGATCTACGAGCAGTACTTC
TRBJ2-1 | TRBV9 | few | TRBD2 | 16 | CASSVEGAGGNNEQFF | TGTGCCAGCAGCGTAGAGGGAGCGGGAGGGAACAATGAGCAGTTCTTC
TRBJ1-2 | TRBV29-1 | . | . | 14 | CSVEGLGSGYGYTF | TGCAGCGTTGAAGGCCTGGGATCCGGCTATGGCTACACCTTC
TRBJ2-3 | TRBV14 | . | TRBD2 | 18 | CASSLRGGGRSGTDTQYF | TGTGCCAGCAGCCTCCGGGGAGGCGGGAGAAGCGGCACAGATACGCAGTATTTT
TRBJ1-5 | TRBV5-6 | . | . | 15 | CASSLARGSYQPQHF | TGTGCCAGCAGCTTGGCTCGGGGGTCCTATCAGCCCCAGCATTTT
TRBJ1-1 | TRBV5-5 | . | . | 12 | CASSLGDTEAFF | TGTGCCAGCAGCTTGGGCGATACTGAAGCTTTCTTT
TRBJ1-6 | TRBV7-8 | . | . | 14 | CASSTSRWESPLHF | TGTGCCAGCAGCACGAGCCGATGGGAGTCACCCCTCCACTTT
TRBJ2-5 | TRBV5-1 | . | TRBD2 | 14 | CASSLVSGAETQYF | TGCGCCAGCAGCTTGGTCAGCGGGGCAGAGACCCAGTACTTC
TRBJ2-7 | TRBV6-5 | . | . | 16 | CASSYSTGPRTYEQYF | TGTGCCAGCAGTTACTCGACAGGTCCCCGGACGTACGAGCAGTACTTC
TRBJ1-5 | TRBV6-1 | . | . | 14 | CASSDARYGQPQHF | TGTGCCAGCAGTGATGCTCGGTATGGTCAGCCCCAGCATTTT
TRBJ1-2 | TRBV20-1 | once | . | 11 | CSAYDSPLYTF | TGCAGTGCTTATGACAGTCCCCTCTACACCTTC
TRBJ1-1 | TRBV18 | . | TRBD1 | 14 | CASSPSGTGTEAFF | TGTGCCAGCTCACCATCCGGGACAGGCACTGAAGCTTTCTTT
TRBJ2-7 | TRBV7-9 | few | TRBD2 | 15 | CASSLGLAASYEQYF | TGTGCCAGCAGCTTGGGACTAGCGGCCTCCTACGAGCAGTACTTC
TRBJ1-3 | TRBV9 | . | . | 14 | CASSEVVTGNTIYF | TGTGCCAGCAGCGAGGTAGTAACTGGAAACACCATATATTTT
TRBJ1-2 | TRBV9 | few | TRBD1 | 13 | CASNTGGGYGYTF | TGTGCCAGCAACACAGGGGGCGGCTATGGCTACACCTTC
TRBJ2-5 | TRBV5-8 | once | . | 15 | CASSQAGLPIETQYF | TGTGCCAGCAGCCAAGCGGGCCTTCCCATAGAGACCCAGTACTTC
TRBJ1-1 | TRBV30 | . | . | 12 | CAWMQGYTEAFF | TGTGCCTGGATGCAGGGTTACACTGAAGCTTTCTTT
TRBJ1-2 | TRBV27 | . | . | 12 | CASSLTGDGYTF | TGTGCCAGCAGTTTAACCGGTGATGGCTACACCTTC
TRBJ1-2 | TRBV7-2 | . | . | 14 | CASSPRSANYGYTF | TGTGCCAGCAGCCCCCGGAGTGCCAACTATGGCTACACCTTC
TRBJ1-1 | TRBV7-9 | . | TRBD1 | 16 | CASSPDREEGETEAFF | TGTGCCAGCAGCCCCGACAGGGAGGAAGGGGAAACTGAAGCTTTCTTT
TRBJ1-1 | TRBV18 | once | TRBD1 | 16 | CASSLLPTGVDTEAFF | TGTGCCAGCTCACTCCTCCCGACAGGGGTGGACACTGAAGCTTTCTTT
TRBJ2-7 | TRBV7-9 | . | TRBD1 | 17 | CASSLAVGQATVREQYF | TGTGCCAGCAGCTTAGCGGTGGGACAGGCCACGGTAAGGGAGCAGTACTTC
TRBJ2-3 | TRBV12-5 | . | TRBD2 | 13 | CASGLAGAHTQYF | TGTGCTAGTGGACTAGCGGGAGCTCATACGCAGTATTTT
TRBJ2-7 | TRBV29-1 | . | . | 11 | CSAHFGYEQYF | TGCAGCGCCCACTTCGGTTACGAGCAGTACTTC